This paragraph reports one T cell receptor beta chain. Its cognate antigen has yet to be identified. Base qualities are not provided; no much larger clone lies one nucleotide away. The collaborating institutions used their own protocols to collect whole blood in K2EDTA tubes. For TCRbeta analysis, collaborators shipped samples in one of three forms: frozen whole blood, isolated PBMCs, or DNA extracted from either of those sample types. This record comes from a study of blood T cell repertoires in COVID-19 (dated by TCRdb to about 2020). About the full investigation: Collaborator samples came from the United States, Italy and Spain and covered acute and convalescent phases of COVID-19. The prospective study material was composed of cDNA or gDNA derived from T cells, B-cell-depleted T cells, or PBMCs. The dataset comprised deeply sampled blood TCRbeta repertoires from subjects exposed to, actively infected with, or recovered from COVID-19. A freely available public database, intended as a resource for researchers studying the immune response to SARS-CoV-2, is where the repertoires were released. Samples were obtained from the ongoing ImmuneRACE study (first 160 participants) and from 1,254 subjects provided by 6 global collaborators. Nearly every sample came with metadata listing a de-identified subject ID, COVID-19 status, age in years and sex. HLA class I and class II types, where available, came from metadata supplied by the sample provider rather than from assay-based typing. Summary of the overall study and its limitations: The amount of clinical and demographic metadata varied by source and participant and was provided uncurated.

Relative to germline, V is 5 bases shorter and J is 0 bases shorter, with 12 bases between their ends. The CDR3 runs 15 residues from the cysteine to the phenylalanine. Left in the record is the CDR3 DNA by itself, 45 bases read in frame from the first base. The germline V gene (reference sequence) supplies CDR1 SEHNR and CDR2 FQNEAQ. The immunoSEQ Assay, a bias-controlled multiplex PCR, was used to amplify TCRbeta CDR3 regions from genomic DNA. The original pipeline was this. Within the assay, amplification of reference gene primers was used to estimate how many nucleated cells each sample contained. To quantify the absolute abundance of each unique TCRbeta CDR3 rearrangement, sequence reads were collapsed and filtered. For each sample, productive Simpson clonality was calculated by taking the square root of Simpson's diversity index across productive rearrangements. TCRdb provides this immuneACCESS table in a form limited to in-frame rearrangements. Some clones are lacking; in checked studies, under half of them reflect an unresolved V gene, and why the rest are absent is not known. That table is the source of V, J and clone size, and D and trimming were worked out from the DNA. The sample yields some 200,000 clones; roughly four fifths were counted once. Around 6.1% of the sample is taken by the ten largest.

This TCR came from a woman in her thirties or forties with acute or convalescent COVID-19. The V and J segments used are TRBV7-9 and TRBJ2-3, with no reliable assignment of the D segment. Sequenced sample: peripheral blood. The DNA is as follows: TGTGCCAGCAGCCCTTCTGCGGCTAGCACAGATACGCAGTATTTT. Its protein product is CASSPSAASTDTQYF.